Below, 20 T cell receptor beta chains from the same sample are listed, as sequenced in a study of blood T cells in healthy people across ages. It was with a sample-barcoded 5' primer and a J-beta primer mix that a second PCR of about 6 to 12 cycles was run. TCRdb reanalysed the 5' RACE reads using MiXCR and keeps one entry per CDR3 protein. Of almost 300,000 distinct CDR3 sequences listed, 27% are singletons. Source material: blood. The receptors originated from a woman in her 70s in good health.

This clonotype was observed a handful of times. The CDR3 DNA follows: TGTGCCACCAGCAGAGATCGAGTGGGTGAGCAGTTCTTC. Protein: CATSRDRVGEQFF. V gene TRBV15 combines with J gene TRBJ2-1; D gene ambiguous. The CDR3 covers 13 residues. Looked up from germline, CDR1 is LNHNV and CDR2 is YYDKDF (reference sequence). V lost 0 bases to trimming and J lost 9 bases, with 9 bases between them.

CDR3: CSARSGEQFF. The CDR3 DNA sequence: TGCAGTGCCCGGAGTGGTGAGCAGTTCTTC. V usage is TRBV20-1 and J usage is TRBJ2-1; D uncertain. Trimming stripped 6 bases from V and 9 bases from J, with 9 bases between. The CDR3 totals 10 residues. The V gene's germline CDR1 is DFQATT and CDR2 SNEGSKA (reference sequence).

In its sample, this clonotype was seen a few times. DNA of the CDR3: TGTGCCAGCAGCGTAGGTCACTCTGGGGCCAACGTCCTGACTTTC. This sequence encodes CASSVGHSGANVLTF. The V and J genes are TRBV9 and TRBJ2-6, with D uncertain. The ends were cut back, 0 bases at V and 0 bases at J, with 4 bases in the middle. Germline V gives CDR1 SGDLS, CDR2 YYNGEE. There are 15 residues in the CDR3.

The rearrangement links TRBV6-6 to TRBJ2-5; TRBD1 is a possible D gene (5 bases). V shed 6 bases and J shed 0 bases, with 17 bases lying between them. Germline values: CDR1 MNHNY, CDR2 SVGAGI (reference sequence). There are 16 residues in the CDR3. CDR3: CASSPSKGQYQETQYF. DNA for the CDR3: TGTGCCAGCAGCCCTTCGAAGGGGCAGTACCAAGAGACCCAGTACTTC.

This clonotype has a handful of counts. CDR3 residues: CSARYREIETQYF. In nucleotides, the CDR3 is TGCAGTGCTAGGTACAGGGAGATAGAGACCCAGTACTTC. The chain couples TRBV20-1 to TRBJ2-5; a possible D gene is TRBD1 (6 bases). V lost 3 bases to trimming and J lost 4 bases, with 12 bases between them. CDR3 size: 13 residues. Germline values: CDR1 DFQATT, CDR2 SNEGSKA (reference sequence).

This clonotype was seen once. A much more abundant neighbour one base away suggests this may be a read error. CDR3 region: CASRRGTSDAYEQYF. The CDR3 bases are TGTGCCAGCAGAAGAGGGACTTCCGATGCCTACGAGCAGTACTTC. The chain is built from TRBV6-2 or TRBV6-3 and TRBJ2-7, with D perhaps TRBD2 (6 bases). The CDR3 contains 15 residues. Germline CDR1 is MNHEY and CDR2 is SVGEGT. The V and J ends lost 6 bases and 2 bases respectively, with 17 bases between them.

V gene TRBV3-1 combines with J gene TRBJ2-5; 10 bases are a match to TRBD1. The end of the DNA aligns better with TRBJ2-7, so the J call may be wrong. The V gene's germline CDR1 is LGHDT and CDR2 YNNKEL (reference sequence). The CDR3 is made up of 14 amino acids. The CDR3 sequence is CASSSGDRGYEQYF. The CDR3 nucleotides read TGTGCCAGCAGCAGTGGGGACAGGGGCTACGAGCAGTACTTC.

The V call is TRBV20-1, the J call TRBJ2-5, with D possibly matching TRBD2 (6 bases). The V gene's germline CDR1 is DFQATT and CDR2 SNEGSKA (reference sequence). Trimming removed 3 bases at V and 5 bases at J, with 10 bases between. The CDR3 contains 12 residues. DNA of the CDR3: TGCAGTGCTAGTGGGGAGGAGGAGACCCAGTACTTC. This encodes CSASGEEETQYF.

This chain joins TRBV3-1 and TRBJ2-5; 9 bases are shared with TRBD2. Per the germline V gene, CDR1 is LGHDT and CDR2 is YNNKEL (reference sequence). Trimming took 1 base from V and 5 from J; bases not matched to a gene: 8. The CDR3 runs to 16 residues. CDR3 loop: CASSQGASGKVETQYF. The DNA of the CDR3 is TGTGCCAGCAGCCAAGGGGCTAGCGGGAAGGTGGAGACCCAGTACTTC.

V gene TRBV28 combines with J gene TRBJ2-1; no clear D gene. The DNA matches TRBJ2-7 better at its end, which makes the J call doubtful. CDR3 length equals 11 residues. Per the germline V gene, CDR1 is MDHEN and CDR2 is SYDVKM. The CDR3 sequence: CASSPQGRQYF. In DNA, the CDR3 is TGTGCCAGCAGCCCTCAAGGACGGCAGTACTTC.

This clonotype has just one count. The chain combines TRBV7-2 with TRBJ2-7; weak D call: TRBD2 (6 bases). The CDR3 consists of 14 residues. V shed 1 base and J shed 3 bases, with 10 bases lying between them. CDR1 and CDR2 from the germline V gene are SGHTA and FQGNSA. The CDR3 DNA reads as TGTGCCAGCAGCTTAGGTGCGGGGATCTACGAGCAGTACTTC. This gives the protein CASSLGAGIYEQYF.

The J gene is TRBJ2-7, the V gene TRBV20-1; 7 nucleotides align to TRBD2. The DNA end lines up better with TRBJ2-5; the J call may be wrong. CDR3 length: 15 residues. The germline V gene encodes CDR1 DFQATT and CDR2 SNEGSKA (reference sequence). The CDR3 nucleotides read TGCAGTGCTCCCTCCCCGACTAGCCCCCAAGAGACCCAGTACTTC. Translation: CSAPSPTSPQETQYF.

In this sample, this clonotype turned up a few times. The chain joins TRBV28 to TRBJ2-1; possibly TRBD2 for D (6 bases). Near its end, the DNA agrees better with TRBJ2-7, so the J call may be wrong. From germline, CDR1 is MDHEN and CDR2 SYDVKM. This CDR3 is 16 amino acids long. Here the CDR3 reads CASSLNPAGHSNEQYF. CDR3 in DNA: TGTGCCAGCAGTTTAAATCCAGCGGGCCATTCGAACGAGCAGTACTTC.

CDR3 DNA: TGTGCCAGCTCACGAGAACAGGGTTACGAGCAGTACTTC. Protein sequence: CASSREQGYEQYF. The V and J genes are TRBV18 and TRBJ2-7; perhaps TRBD1 as D (6 bases). The CDR3 sequence is 13 residues long. The V end lost 4 bases, the J end lost 4 bases, and 11 bases lay between the germline ends. Germline V gene lookup returns CDR1 KGHSH and CDR2 LQKENI.

The V gene is TRBV7-9, the J gene TRBJ1-1, with a tentative D call TRBD1 (6 bases). Between the trimmed V and J ends, which lost 0 bases and 6 bases, there was a span of 17 bases. CDR3 length: 16 amino acids. The germline V gene encodes CDR1 SEHNR and CDR2 FQNEAQ (reference sequence). The CDR3: CASSLARPGATPEAFF. In DNA, the CDR3 is TGTGCCAGCAGCTTAGCTAGGCCAGGGGCAACTCCTGAAGCTTTCTTT.

This sequence joins TRBV5-1 and TRBJ2-7; 10 positions agree with TRBD2. In germline, CDR1 is SGHRS, CDR2 YFSETQ. Germline trimming cut 3 bases from V and 7 bases from J; bases unmatched to any gene: 4. This CDR3 region has 13 residues. CDR3: CASSWGLAREQYF. The CDR3, as DNA: TGCGCCAGCAGCTGGGGACTAGCGAGGGAGCAGTACTTC.

V and J are TRBV5-1 and TRBJ2-3; D unresolved. Per germline, CDR1 SGHRS and CDR2 YFSETQ. This CDR3 contains 14 residues. Trimming stripped 7 bases from V and 3 bases from J, with 15 bases between. CDR3 sequence: CASGDGGRTDTQYF. CDR3 sequence (DNA): TGCGCCAGCGGCGACGGCGGCCGGACAGATACGCAGTATTTT.

V and J are TRBV4-1 and TRBJ2-7; unclear D gene. CDR3 length equals 13 residues. V was shortened by 1 base and J by 6 bases, with 10 bases between the two germline ends. CDR1 and CDR2 (germline): MGHRA, YSYEKL. CDR3 coding DNA: TGCGCCAGCAGCCAAGGCCAGAAGCTCGAGCAGTACTTC. This translates into CASSQGQKLEQYF.

The V and J genes are TRBV7-2 and TRBJ1-4; no definite D call. The CDR3 consists of 16 residues. The ends were cut back, 0 bases at V and 5 bases at J, with 13 bases in the middle. Germline CDR1 and CDR2: SGHTA and FQGNSA. CDR3 DNA sequence: TGTGCCAGCAGCTTAGCGCGGTCGGGAAGCAATGAAAAACTGTTTTTT. Protein: CASSLARSGSNEKLFF.

This clonotype occurred a few times. This chain connects TRBV6-5 to TRBJ2-4; TRBD2 agrees at 8 bases. The CDR3 runs to 14 residues. Per germline, CDR1 MNHEY and CDR2 SVGAGI. V lost 7 bases and J lost 6; bases outside the gene matches: 8. This CDR3 reads CASTPGGGSNIQYF. DNA of the CDR3: TGTGCCAGCACTCCCGGGGGGGGTTCAAACATTCAGTACTTC.